The 24 T cell receptor beta chains below were found in one sample sequenced in a study of blood T cell repertoires in COVID-19. Data came from immunoSEQ multiplex PCR; TCRdb stores just in-frame clones and leaves some out. The repertoire holds around 100,000 clones, about four fifths seen once, with about 24% in the top ten. Sequenced material: peripheral blood. The receptors derive from a human donor in a cohort sampled during active COVID-19.

This clone has a handful of counts. Its ends do not fully match the called genes, so a read error is possible. V is TRBV7-7 and J is TRBJ2-1; 11 bases match TRBD2. The CDR3 covers 15 residues. Germline V lookup: CDR1 SSHAT, CDR2 FNYEAQ (reference sequence). The CDR3 DNA is TGTGCTAGCAGCTTAGCTAGCGGGGGGTACAATGAGCAGTTCTTC. It yields the protein CASSLASGGYNEQFF. The complete variable domain, with remaining parts taken from reference TRBV7-7 and TRBJ2-1, reads GAGVSQSPRYKVTKRGQDVTLRCDPISSHATLYWYQQALGQGPEFLTYFNYEAQPDKSGLPSDRFSAERPEGSISTLTIQRTEQRDSAMYRCASSLASGGYNEQFFGPGTRLTVL.

The chain couples TRBV6-1 to TRBJ1-2; the D gene is possibly TRBD1 (6 bases). This CDR3 contains 12 residues. The germline V gene has CDR1 MNHNS and CDR2 SASEGT. V was shortened by 5 bases and J by 8 bases, with 12 bases between the two germline ends. CDR3 sequence reads: CASSPQGNGYTF. The DNA of the CDR3 is TGTGCCAGCAGTCCCCAGGGGAACGGCTACACCTTC.

With regard to this clone: The same CDR3 can be traced to other DNA sequences in this sample. The DNA for the CDR3 is TGTGCCACCAGCAGAGATCTTCCGGGACAGGGCTACGAGCAGTACTTC. This sequence encodes CATSRDLPGQGYEQYF. This chain uses TRBV15 with TRBJ2-7, with 9 bases fitting TRBD1. Germline V CDR1 and CDR2: LNHNV, YYDKDF (reference sequence). J gave up 3 bases and V 0 bases, and 6 bases lay outside the gene matches. The CDR3 contains 16 residues.

V usage is TRBV2 and J usage is TRBJ2-7, with 13 bases fitting TRBD2. This CDR3 comprises 14 residues. After removal of 7 bases from V and 5 bases from J, the junction contained 5 bases not matched to a gene. The V gene's germline CDR1 is SNHLY and CDR2 FYNNEI. The CDR3: CASMSGLAGDEQYF. The CDR3 DNA is TGTGCCAGCATGAGTGGACTAGCGGGAGACGAGCAGTACTTC.

The V and J genes are TRBV12-5 and TRBJ1-4; D remains unclear. This CDR3 has 13 residues. Trimming removed 6 bases at V and 1 base at J, with 6 bases between. Germline loops: CDR1 LGHNT, CDR2 FRNRAP. The CDR3: CASGQQTNEKLFF. CDR3 DNA sequence: TGTGCTAGTGGACAACAAACTAATGAAAAACTGTTTTTT.

A single count supports this clone. This chain links TRBV19 with TRBJ1-2, with no clear D. Germline V gene sequence: CDR1 LNHDA, CDR2 SQIVND (reference sequence). The V and J ends lost 7 bases and 6 bases respectively, with 15 bases between them. CDR3 length: 13 amino acids. The CDR3 bases are TGTGCCAGTACTGAGGCGGGGTTCGATGGCTACACCTTC. This codes for CASTEAGFDGYTF.

The count of this clone is one. The rearrangement joins TRBV11-3 to TRBJ2-7; unclear D gene. CDR3 length equals 12 residues. Germline V gives CDR1 SGHNT, CDR2 YENEEA. V gave up 6 bases and J gave up 5 bases, with 11 bases separating them. The CDR3 DNA sequence: TGTGCCAGCAGTCATGGTGGAGACGAGCAGTACTTC. Translation: CASSHGGDEQYF. The variable domain in full, completed from reference TRBV11-3 and TRBJ2-7, reads EAGVVQSPRYKIIEKKQPVAFWCNPISGHNTLYWYLQNLGQGPELLIRYENEEAVDDSQLPKDRFSAERLKGVDSTLKIQPAELGDSAVYLCASSHGGDEQYFGPGTRLTVT.

CDR3 protein: CASSHGTTSYNEQFF. CDR3 DNA sequence: TGTGCCAGCAGCCACGGCACTACTTCCTACAATGAGCAGTTCTTC. The chain couples TRBV3-1 (or the pseudogene TRBV3-2) to TRBJ2-1, with unresolved D. Germline-derived CDR1 and CDR2 are LGHDT and YNNKEL (reference sequence). Trimming took off 3 bases at V and 1 base at J, with 10 bases between the two ends. There are 15 residues in the CDR3.

V gene TRBV19 combines with J gene TRBJ1-1, with TRBD1 matching over 8 bases. Germline CDR1 and CDR2: LNHDA and SQIVND (reference sequence). V shed 6 bases and J 1 base; nucleotides not matched to a gene: 16. The CDR3 length is 18 residues. The CDR3 is CASRPNFAPGQENTEAFF. The CDR3 coding sequence is TGTGCCAGTAGACCTAATTTTGCGCCGGGACAGGAGAACACTGAAGCTTTCTTT.

The rearrangement links TRBV2 to TRBJ1-4, with 7 bases identical to TRBD1. The V and J ends lost 6 bases and 5 bases, in that order; junction bases with no gene match: 6. The CDR3 is 14 amino acids. CDR1 is SNHLY and CDR2 is FYNNEI in the germline V gene. The CDR3 spells CASSQVRGNEKLFF. CDR3 bases: TGTGCCAGCAGCCAAGTCAGGGGGAATGAAAAACTGTTTTTT.

The chain employs TRBV3-1 (or the pseudogene TRBV3-2) and TRBJ2-5, with D uncertain. The CDR3 spans 14 residues. V was pared by 1 base and J by 2 bases, with 8 bases between. Germline V lookup: CDR1 LGHDT, CDR2 YNNKEL (reference sequence). The CDR3 loop reads CASSQVWPQETQYF. CDR3 sequence (DNA): TGTGCCAGCAGCCAAGTTTGGCCGCAAGAGACCCAGTACTTC.

This rearrangement joins TRBV9 to TRBJ2-2, with TRBD2 matching over 12 bases. There are 18 residues in the CDR3. The trim removed 0 bases at V and 5 bases at J, leaving 8 bases unmatched. CDR1 and CDR2 (germline): SGDLS, YYNGEE. In DNA, the CDR3 is TGTGCCAGCAGCGTAGCAAGAACTAGCGGGGGGCTGACCGGGGAGCTGTTTTTT. Translation gives CASSVARTSGGLTGELFF.

The chain joins TRBV5-1 to TRBJ2-3; 7 nucleotides agree with TRBD2. This CDR3 is 14 amino acids long. Germline assignment: CDR1 SGHRS and CDR2 YFSETQ. J lost 6 bases, V lost 2 bases, and 6 bases had no gene match. CDR3 in DNA: TGCGCCAGCAGCTTACCGCGGGAGACCGATACGCAGTATTTT. Translated: CASSLPRETDTQYF. Using reference TRBV5-1 and TRBJ2-3 for the parts outside the CDR3, the full variable domain is KAGVTQTPRYLIKTRGQQVTLSCSPISGHRSVSWYQQTPGQGLQFLFEYFSETQRNKGNFPGRFSGRQFSNSRSEMNVSTLELGDSALYLCASSLPRETDTQYFGPGTRLTVL.

The chain carries TRBV2 and TRBJ2-7; TRBD1 matches 7 bases. The CDR3 loop spans 12 amino acids. V trimming: 11 bases; J trimming: 3 bases; junction bases outside the gene matches: 7. The germline V gene has CDR1 SNHLY and CDR2 FYNNEI. CDR3 loop: CAGFDRVYEQYF. Here the CDR3 DNA reads TGTGCCGGATTCGACAGGGTCTACGAGCAGTACTTC.

The V and J genes are TRBV15 and TRBJ2-7; TRBD1 matches 12 bases. V shed 5 bases and J 5 bases; nucleotides not matched to a gene: 4. The V gene's germline CDR1 is LNHNV and CDR2 YYDKDF (reference sequence). The CDR3 is 14 amino acids. CDR3 sequence reads: CATSGDRGLNEQYF. In nucleotides, the CDR3 is TGTGCCACCAGCGGGGACAGGGGGCTCAACGAGCAGTACTTC.

This clone was seen a few times. The chain recombines TRBV5-1 with TRBJ1-6; 7 positions match TRBD1. CDR1 SGHRS and CDR2 YFSETQ come from the germline V gene. The CDR3 sequence is 15 residues long. Germline trimming cut 4 bases from V and 5 bases from J; bases unmatched to any gene: 6. CDR3 protein: CASSRSGTDNSPLHF. The CDR3 DNA follows: TGCGCCAGCAGCAGATCCGGGACAGATAATTCACCCCTCCACTTT.

This clone was found a few times. The chain combines TRBV12-3 or TRBV12-4 with TRBJ2-7, with 8 positions matching TRBD2. V was pared by 6 bases and J by 7 bases, with 8 bases of the junction left unmatched. CDR3 size: 13 residues. The CDR3 nucleotides read TGTGCCAGCAGCAATGGACTAGCACGAGAGCAGTACTTC. The encoded protein is CASSNGLAREQYF.

This clone showed up just a few times. V is TRBV20-1 and J is TRBJ2-7, with 7 bases that match TRBD1. The CDR3 extends over 12 amino acids. Trimming took 3 bases from V and 6 from J; bases not matched to a gene: 5. Germline V gives CDR1 DFQATT, CDR2 SNEGSKA (reference sequence). CDR3 sequence: CSASRSGGEQYF. In nucleotides, the CDR3 is TGCAGTGCTAGTAGGTCAGGGGGCGAGCAGTACTTC.

The V and J genes are TRBV19 and TRBJ1-1; D is ambiguous. The CDR3 has 15 residues. The V end lost 3 bases, the J end lost 1 base, and 12 bases lay between the germline ends. The germline gives CDR1 LNHDA, CDR2 SQIVND (reference sequence). CDR3 DNA: TGTGCCAGTAGTATCGGGGAAAGGAGGAACACTGAAGCTTTCTTT. Its translation is CASSIGERRNTEAFF.

This chain uses TRBV7-9 with TRBJ2-7, with TRBD1 matching over 8 bases. This CDR3 spans 16 amino acids. From germline, CDR1 is SEHNR and CDR2 FQNEAQ (reference sequence). V shed 7 bases, J shed 2 bases, and the junction held 13 bases outside the gene matches. The CDR3 is CASTFQGGTGAYEQYF. CDR3 sequence (DNA): TGTGCCAGCACCTTCCAAGGGGGGACAGGAGCCTACGAGCAGTACTTC.

The CDR3 spells CASSPVTKGTSQKGDTQYF. DNA of the CDR3: TGTGCCAGCTCACCAGTGACCAAGGGGACTAGCCAAAAGGGTGATACGCAGTATTTT. The chain joins TRBV18 to TRBJ2-3; 9 bases fit TRBD2. Trimming at V came to 2 bases and at J to 6 bases, leaving 18 bases not matched to a gene. Germline-derived CDR1 and CDR2 are KGHSH and LQKENI. CDR3 size: 19 residues.

The chain couples TRBV7-8 to TRBJ1-5, with D unresolved. The V gene's germline CDR1 is SGHVS and CDR2 FQNEAQ. The CDR3 contains 16 residues. The V end was cut by 1 base, the J end by 0 bases, with 10 bases between. CDR3 in DNA: TGTGCCAGCAGCTTAGAAGGGAGCGGTAGCAATCAGCCCCAGCATTTT. As protein: CASSLEGSGSNQPQHF.

The V and J genes are TRBV11-2 and TRBJ2-1, with 14 bases identical to TRBD2. V trimming: 5 bases; J trimming: 7 bases; junction bases outside the gene matches: 4. Germline lookup yields CDR1 SGHAT and CDR2 FQNNGV. CDR3 length: 15 amino acids. CDR3 sequence reads: CASSPTSGGANEQFF. CDR3 in DNA: TGTGCCAGCAGCCCGACTAGCGGGGGGGCGAATGAGCAGTTCTTC.

The rearrangement joins TRBV5-1 to TRBJ2-1, with 11 bases fitting TRBD2. This CDR3 is built from 19 residues. V lost 0 bases and J lost 3; bases outside the gene matches: 11. CDR1 and CDR2 from the germline V gene are SGHRS and YFSETQ. CDR3 DNA: TGCGCCAGCAGCTTGGAGGCTAGCGGGGGGTCCTTCCGCTACAATGAGCAGTTCTTC. This gives the protein CASSLEASGGSFRYNEQFF.